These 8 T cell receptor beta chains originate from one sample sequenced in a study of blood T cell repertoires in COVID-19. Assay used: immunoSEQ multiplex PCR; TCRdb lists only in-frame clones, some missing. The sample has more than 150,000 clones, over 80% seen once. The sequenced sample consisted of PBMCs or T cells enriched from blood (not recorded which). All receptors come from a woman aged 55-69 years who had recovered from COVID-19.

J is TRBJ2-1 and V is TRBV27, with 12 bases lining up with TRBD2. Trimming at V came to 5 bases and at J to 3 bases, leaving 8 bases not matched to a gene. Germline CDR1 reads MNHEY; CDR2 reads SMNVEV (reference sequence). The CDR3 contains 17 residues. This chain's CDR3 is CASSTRTSGAIYNEQFF. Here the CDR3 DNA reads TGTGCCAGCAGTACCCGGACTAGCGGGGCCATCTACAATGAGCAGTTCTTC.

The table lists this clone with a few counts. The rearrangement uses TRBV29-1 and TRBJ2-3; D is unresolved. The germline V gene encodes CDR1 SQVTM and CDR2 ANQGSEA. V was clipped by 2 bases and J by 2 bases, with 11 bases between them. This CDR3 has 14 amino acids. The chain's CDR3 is CSVELGANTDTQYF. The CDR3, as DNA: TGCAGCGTTGAACTTGGAGCCAACACAGATACGCAGTATTTT.

Here the CDR3 DNA reads TGTGCCATCAGTGAGTCTCAACAGGGGGCCGAGCAGTACTTC. Encoded protein: CAISESQQGAEQYF. The V and J genes are TRBV10-3 and TRBJ2-7; 9 bases line up with TRBD1. V dropped 0 bases and J dropped 6; count of bases not matched to a gene: 3. Germline values: CDR1 ENHRY, CDR2 SYGVKD. The CDR3 sequence is 14 residues long.

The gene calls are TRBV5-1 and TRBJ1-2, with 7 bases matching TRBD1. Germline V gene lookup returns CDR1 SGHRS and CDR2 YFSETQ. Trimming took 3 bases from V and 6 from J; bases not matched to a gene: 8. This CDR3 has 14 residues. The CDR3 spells CASSSTTGLDGYTF. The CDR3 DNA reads TGCGCCAGCAGCTCAACGACAGGGCTGGATGGCTACACCTTC.

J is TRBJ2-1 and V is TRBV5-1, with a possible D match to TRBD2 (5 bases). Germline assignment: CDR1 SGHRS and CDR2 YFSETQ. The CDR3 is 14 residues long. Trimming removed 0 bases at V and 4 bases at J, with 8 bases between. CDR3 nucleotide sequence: TGCGCCAGCAGCTTGGGCGGGTTGTACAATGAGCAGTTCTTC. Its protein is CASSLGGLYNEQFF.

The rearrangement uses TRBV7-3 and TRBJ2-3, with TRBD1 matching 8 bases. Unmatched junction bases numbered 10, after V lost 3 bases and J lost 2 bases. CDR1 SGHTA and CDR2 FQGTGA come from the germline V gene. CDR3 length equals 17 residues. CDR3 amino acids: CASSFFGRGLPTDTQYF. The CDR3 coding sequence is TGTGCCAGCAGCTTTTTTGGCAGGGGGCTTCCCACAGATACGCAGTATTTT.

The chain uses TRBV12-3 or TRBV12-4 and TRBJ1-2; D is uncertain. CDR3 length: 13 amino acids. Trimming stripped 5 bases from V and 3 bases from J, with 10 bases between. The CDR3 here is CASSPGRYYGYTF. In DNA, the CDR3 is TGTGCCAGCAGTCCCGGTCGGTACTATGGCTACACCTTC.

The CDR3 DNA follows: TGTGCCAGCGCCCGACAGACGCTCTACGAGCAGTACTTC. Encoded protein: CASARQTLYEQYF. The V and J genes are TRBV6-5 and TRBJ2-7; tentatively, D is TRBD1 (5 bases). Germline V gene sequence: CDR1 MNHEY, CDR2 SVGAGI. V lost 8 bases, J lost 3 bases, and 14 bases lay in between. CDR3 size: 13 residues.